These 10 T cell receptor beta chains were all obtained from the same sample, sequenced in a study of blood T cell repertoires in COVID-19. Some clones are missing from TCRdb's copy, which holds only in-frame ones; the method was immunoSEQ multiplex PCR. The table records tens of thousands of clones, about 86% of them present only once. Sequencing input: peripheral blood. The receptors were gathered from a man in his forties or fifties with active COVID-19.

The chain couples TRBV6-2 or TRBV6-3 to TRBJ2-3, with TRBD2 identical over 12 bases. The CDR3 is made up of 16 amino acids. The germline V gene encodes CDR1 MNHEY and CDR2 SVGEGT. The J segment lost 4 bases and the V segment lost 4 bases, leaving 6 bases of the junction unmatched. The CDR3 is CASSSGLAGYADTQYF. For the CDR3, the DNA is TGTGCCAGCAGTTCCGGACTAGCGGGATATGCAGATACGCAGTATTTT.

The chain combines TRBV3-1 (or the pseudogene TRBV3-2) with TRBJ2-3, with 10 nucleotides matching TRBD2. The CDR3 runs to 18 residues. Per the germline V gene, CDR1 is LGHDT and CDR2 is YNNKEL (reference sequence). V trimming: 0 bases; J trimming: 5 bases; junction bases outside the gene matches: 11. CDR3 coding DNA: TGTGCCAGCAGCCAAGATCTATTCAGCGGGGGGGCGAGAGATACGCAGTATTTT. Translated: CASSQDLFSGGARDTQYF.

V usage is TRBV7-9 and J usage is TRBJ2-3; no reliable D call. The CDR3 loop spans 12 amino acids. Germline lookup yields CDR1 SEHNR and CDR2 FQNEAQ (reference sequence). With 5 bases removed from V and 7 bases from J, the gap between germline ends came to 10 bases. CDR3 loop: CASSPVPYTQYF. CDR3 bases: TGTGCCAGCAGCCCAGTCCCCTATACGCAGTATTTT.

A single count supports this clone. The rearrangement uses TRBV15 and TRBJ2-3, with 7 bases lining up with TRBD1. V lost 2 bases to trimming and J lost 0 bases; unmatched junction nucleotides: 2. The CDR3 is made up of 15 amino acids. Per germline, CDR1 LNHNV and CDR2 YYDKDF (reference sequence). The CDR3 DNA reads as TGTGCCACCAGCAGACAGGGACAGAGCACAGATACGCAGTATTTT. Encoded protein: CATSRQGQSTDTQYF.

The rearrangement uses TRBV27 and TRBJ1-6; 7 bases fit TRBD1. Germline V gene lookup returns CDR1 MNHEY and CDR2 SMNVEV (reference sequence). V shed 10 bases and J 1 base; nucleotides not matched to a gene: 7. This CDR3 is 15 amino acids long. CDR3 protein: CATDRVASYNSPLHF. Written as DNA, the CDR3 is TGTGCCACCGACAGGGTAGCGTCCTATAATTCACCCCTCCACTTT.

This clone was observed a single time. This rearrangement joins TRBV6-6 to TRBJ1-2, with 8 bases fitting TRBD1. The V and J ends lost 5 bases and 4 bases, in that order; junction bases with no gene match: 15. CDR3 length: 17 residues. Germline V gene lookup returns CDR1 MNHNY and CDR2 SVGAGI (reference sequence). CDR3 in amino acids: CASSPRTGRSRRYGYTF. CDR3 DNA: TGTGCCAGCAGTCCTCGGACAGGGAGAAGTCGGCGCTATGGCTACACCTTC.

The chain combines TRBV12-3 or TRBV12-4 with TRBJ2-7; TRBD2 might be the D (5 bases). The CDR3 is 13 amino acids. Trimming took 5 bases from V and 6 from J, leaving 14 bases between them. The CDR3 here is CASSPRIGLEQYF. The CDR3, as DNA: TGTGCCAGCAGTCCGAGGATCGGACTCGAGCAGTACTTC.

The chain uses TRBV14 and TRBJ1-6, with no clear D. This CDR3 is 15 amino acids long. Germline CDR1 reads SGHDN; CDR2 reads FVKESK. Trimming left V 6 bases short and J 7 bases short, with 16 bases between. CDR3 loop: CASSQRRDGNSPLHF. CDR3 DNA sequence: TGTGCCAGCAGTCAACGACGGGATGGCAATTCACCCCTCCACTTT.

The genes are TRBV18 and TRBJ1-6; TRBD1 matches 10 bases. V lost 5 bases to trimming and J lost 7 bases; unmatched junction nucleotides: 5. Germline CDR1 reads KGHSH; CDR2 reads LQKENI. This CDR3 region has 15 residues. CDR3: CASSNRDRGNSPLHF. The CDR3 DNA sequence: TGTGCCAGCTCAAACCGGGACAGGGGAAATTCACCCCTCCACTTT.

V is TRBV7-8 and J is TRBJ1-1; 7 bases align to TRBD1. This CDR3 region has 15 residues. CDR1 is SGHVS, CDR2 FQNEAQ, per germline. V was clipped by 5 bases and J by 1 base; unmatched bases: 7. The CDR3 here is CASSTRQGENTEAFF. Written as DNA, the CDR3 is TGTGCCAGCAGCACCCGACAGGGTGAGAACACTGAAGCTTTCTTT.